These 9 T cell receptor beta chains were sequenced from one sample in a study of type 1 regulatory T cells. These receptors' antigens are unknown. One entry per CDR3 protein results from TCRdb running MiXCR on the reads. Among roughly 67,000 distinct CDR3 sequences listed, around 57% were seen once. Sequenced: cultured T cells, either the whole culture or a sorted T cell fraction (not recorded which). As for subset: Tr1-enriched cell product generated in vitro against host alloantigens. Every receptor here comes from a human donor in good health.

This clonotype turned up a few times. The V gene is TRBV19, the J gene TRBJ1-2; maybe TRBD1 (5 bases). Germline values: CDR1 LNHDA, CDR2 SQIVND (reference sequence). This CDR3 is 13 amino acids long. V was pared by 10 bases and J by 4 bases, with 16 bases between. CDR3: CATLGQGSYGYTF. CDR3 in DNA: TGTGCCACCCTGGGGCAGGGCAGCTATGGCTACACCTTC.

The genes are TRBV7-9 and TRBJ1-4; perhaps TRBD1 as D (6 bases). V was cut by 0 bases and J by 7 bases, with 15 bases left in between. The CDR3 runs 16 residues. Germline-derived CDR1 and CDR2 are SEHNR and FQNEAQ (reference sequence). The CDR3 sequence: CASSLADSVYGEKLFF. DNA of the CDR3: TGTGCCAGCAGCTTAGCGGACAGCGTTTACGGTGAAAAACTGTTTTTT.

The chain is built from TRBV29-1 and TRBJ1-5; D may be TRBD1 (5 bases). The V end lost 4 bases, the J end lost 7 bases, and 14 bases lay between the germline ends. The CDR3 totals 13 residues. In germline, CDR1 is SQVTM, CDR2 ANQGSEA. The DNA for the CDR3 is TGCAGCGTTGGTGATCGGGGGGACCAGCCCCAGCATTTT. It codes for CSVGDRGDQPQHF.

CDR3 amino acids: CAISEVGFSDTQYF. The CDR3 DNA reads as TGTGCCATCAGTGAGGTTGGCTTCTCAGATACGCAGTATTTT. The rearrangement joins TRBV10-3 to TRBJ2-3; D not certain. The germline gives CDR1 ENHRY, CDR2 SYGVKD. CDR3 size: 14 residues. The V end lost 2 bases, the J end lost 4 bases, and 10 bases lay between the germline ends.

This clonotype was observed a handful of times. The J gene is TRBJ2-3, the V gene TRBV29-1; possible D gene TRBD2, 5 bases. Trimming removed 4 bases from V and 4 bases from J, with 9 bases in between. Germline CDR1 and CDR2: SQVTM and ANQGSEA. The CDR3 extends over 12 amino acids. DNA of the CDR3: TGCAGCGTTGTCGGGGTGGCAGATACGCAGTATTTT. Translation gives CSVVGVADTQYF.

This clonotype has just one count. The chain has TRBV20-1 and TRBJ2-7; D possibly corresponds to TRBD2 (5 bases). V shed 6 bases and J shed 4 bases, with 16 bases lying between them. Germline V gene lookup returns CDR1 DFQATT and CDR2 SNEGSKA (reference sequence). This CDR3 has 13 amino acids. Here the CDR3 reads CSAKGDPDYEQYF. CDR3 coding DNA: TGCAGTGCCAAGGGAGACCCCGATTACGAGCAGTACTTC.

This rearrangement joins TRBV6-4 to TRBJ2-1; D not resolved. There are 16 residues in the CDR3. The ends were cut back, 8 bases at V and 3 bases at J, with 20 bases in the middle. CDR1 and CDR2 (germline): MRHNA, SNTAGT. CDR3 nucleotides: TGTGCCAGCTCCCGGAATATAGGGTCAAACTACAATGAGCAGTTCTTC. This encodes CASSRNIGSNYNEQFF.

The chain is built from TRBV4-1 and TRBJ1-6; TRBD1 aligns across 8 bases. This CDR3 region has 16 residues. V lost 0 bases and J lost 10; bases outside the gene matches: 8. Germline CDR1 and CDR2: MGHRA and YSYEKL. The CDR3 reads CASSQDRGQGRSPLHF. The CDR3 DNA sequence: TGCGCCAGCAGCCAAGATAGAGGACAGGGTAGATCACCCCTCCACTTT.

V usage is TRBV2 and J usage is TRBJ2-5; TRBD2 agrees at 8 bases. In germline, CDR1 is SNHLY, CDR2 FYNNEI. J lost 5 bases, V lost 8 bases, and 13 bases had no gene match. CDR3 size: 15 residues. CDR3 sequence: CASDLDGLAEETQYF. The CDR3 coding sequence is TGTGCCAGCGATCTCGACGGACTAGCCGAGGAGACCCAGTACTTC.